This T cell receptor (beta chain) was documented in a study of PD-1 blockade in classical Hodgkin lymphoma. As for the study in general: Every 2 weeks, patients got 3 mg/kg intravenous nivolumab.

From germline, CDR1 is SGHRS and CDR2 YFSETQ. There are 15 residues in the CDR3. V lost 7 bases and J lost 2, with 15 bases in between. With no exception, relapse followed autologous stem cell transplantation in all patients, and brentuximab vedotin exposure varied. General study points: CD4+ TCR diversity, unlike CD8+, climbed significantly by C4D1.

This clone was counted between two and nine times. As yet, its antigen is unknown. TCRdb's table, derived via immunoSEQ multiplex PCR, lists solely in-frame clones and lacks some. Of about 18,000 clones detected, roughly 80% appear once; the ten largest clones hold about a quarter. The sequencing here drew on peripheral blood mononuclear cells (PBMCs), taken at baseline. This rearrangement joins TRBV5-1 to TRBJ2-2, with D possibly matching TRBD1 (5 bases). This TCR was recovered from a human donor with classical Hodgkin lymphoma. This CDR3 reads CASRIGRTNTGELFF. The CDR3 region has the DNA TGCGCCAGCCGGATAGGACGGACAAACACCGGGGAGCTGTTTTTT.